The clone carrying this T cell receptor beta chain occurred many times. One end of the junction is discordant with germline, which a read error may explain. Someone pulled total RNA out of unfractionated whole blood. These data come from a study of human T cells and chemical hapten exposure. A single record per CDR3 protein comes from TCRdb applying MiXCR to the 5' RACE reads. The sample has around 82,000 distinct CDR3 sequences; approximately 8% are singletons. The germline V gene encodes CDR1 SGHTA and CDR2 FQGNSA. There are 15 residues in the CDR3. This chain uses TRBV7-2 with TRBJ2-3; 7 nucleotides match TRBD2. This TCR was recovered from a male donor in good health. This CDR3 is CASSLAAASTDTQYF. The CDR3 DNA reads TGTGCCAGCAGCCTAGCGGCAGCTAGCACAGATACGCAGTATTTT.